Sequencing of this T cell receptor (beta chain) was carried out in a study of T cells in Graves' hyperthyroidism and ophthalmopathy. This clonotype has ten or more counts. From RNA transcripts, TCR beta CDR3 regions were amplified. The study used the HTBI primer set for a first-round RT-PCR of the TCR CDR3. TCRdb redid the calling of the multiplex PCR reads with MiXCR, one entry per CDR3 protein. The table lists about 640,000 distinct CDR3 sequences, more than 14% of them singletons. This sequence was found in a woman aged 45-60 years with Graves' ophthalmopathy. Sequencing was performed on blood.

The chain's CDR3 is CASTLGSGRGGLYNEQFF. CDR3 nucleotide sequence: TGTGCCAGCACACTTGGTAGCGGGAGAGGGGGCTTATACAATGAGCAGTTCTTC. The rearrangement uses TRBV28 and TRBJ2-1; 9 nucleotides agree with TRBD2. Germline trimming cut 7 bases from V and 4 bases from J; bases unmatched to any gene: 17. Germline CDR1 MDHEN, CDR2 SYDVKM. This CDR3 is 18 amino acids long.